The 29 T cell receptor beta chains given below trace back to one sample, sequenced in a study of cytomegalovirus exposure and HLA in healthy donors. The PCR employed 60 Vbeta primers together with 13 Jbeta primers. The data were produced by immunoSEQ multiplex PCR, yet TCRdb's version contains in-frame clones alone and is incomplete. Of under 250,000 clones in the sample, 82% are singletons; the top ten hold 2.5% to 3.5%. What was sequenced was PBMCs. The receptors stem from a woman aged 40 to 55 in good health and CMV-seronegative.

This chain connects TRBV7-9 to TRBJ1-1, with D tentatively TRBD1 (6 bases). This CDR3 spans 14 amino acids. Germline CDR1 SEHNR, CDR2 FQNEAQ (reference sequence). The V end was cut by 4 bases, the J end by 3 bases, with 12 bases between. CDR3 residues: CASSSQDSYTEAFF. CDR3 nucleotide sequence: TGTGCCAGCAGCTCCCAGGACAGTTACACTGAAGCTTTCTTT.

The chain couples TRBV7-9 to TRBJ1-6; possibly TRBD1 for D (6 bases). The CDR3 has 14 amino acids. The V end lost 5 bases, the J end lost 6 bases, and 11 bases lay between the germline ends. Germline CDR1 reads SEHNR; CDR2 reads FQNEAQ (reference sequence). The CDR3 protein is CASSPQGFNSPLHF. For the CDR3, the DNA is TGTGCCAGCAGCCCACAGGGTTTTAATTCACCCCTCCACTTT.

The chain couples TRBV1 to TRBJ2-5; TRBD1 reflects the table's D call only, with no check against the DNA. TRBV1 is reported as a pseudogene. The CDR3 has 14 amino acids. The CDR3 loop reads CTSSQDPQGETQYF. DNA of the CDR3: TGCACCAGCAGCCAAGATCCCCAGGGTGAGACCCAGTACTTC.

This chain connects TRBV7-9 to TRBJ2-7; TRBD1 matches 9 bases. V gave up 5 bases and J gave up 5 bases; unmatched junction bases: 7. CDR1 and CDR2 (germline): SEHNR, FQNEAQ (reference sequence). The CDR3 has 14 amino acids. The CDR3 coding sequence is TGTGCCAGCAGCCGAGGACAGGGGATAAACGAGCAGTACTTC. As protein: CASSRGQGINEQYF.

This rearrangement joins TRBV10-1 to TRBJ1-2; D possibly corresponds to TRBD1 (5 bases). This CDR3 has 14 residues. Germline CDR1 and CDR2: WNHNN and SYGVQD (reference sequence). V gave up 2 bases and J gave up 0 bases, with 7 bases separating them. CDR3 protein: CASSEDRANYGYTF. The CDR3 DNA sequence: TGCGCCAGCAGTGAGGACAGAGCTAACTATGGCTACACCTTC.

The J gene is TRBJ1-5, the V gene TRBV18, with D unresolved. Trimming removed 5 bases from V and 7 bases from J, with 12 bases in between. The V gene's germline CDR1 is KGHSH and CDR2 LQKENI. This CDR3 is built from 13 residues. CDR3 protein: CASSSQEIQPQHF. The CDR3 bases are TGTGCCAGCTCATCCCAGGAAATACAGCCCCAGCATTTT.

This CDR3 reads CASNMVGASNQPQHF. The CDR3 DNA sequence: TGTGCCAGCAATATGGTGGGGGCGAGCAATCAGCCCCAGCATTTT. The V gene is TRBV19, the J gene TRBJ1-5, with D possibly being TRBD1 (6 bases). The V end lost 9 bases, the J end lost 1 base, and 16 bases lay between the germline ends. The CDR3 has 15 residues. The germline CDR1 and CDR2 sequences are LNHDA and SQIVND (reference sequence).

The chain joins TRBV28 to TRBJ1-2; D is ambiguous. CDR1 and CDR2 from the germline V gene are MDHEN and SYDVKM. V lost 8 bases and J lost 5, with 12 bases in between. The CDR3 totals 12 residues. The chain's CDR3 is CASSGVRYGYTF. In nucleotides, the CDR3 is TGTGCCAGCTCCGGGGTACGTTATGGCTACACCTTC.

V usage is TRBV2 and J usage is TRBJ1-5; the D is unclear. The CDR3 sequence is 12 residues long. The V gene's germline CDR1 is SNHLY and CDR2 FYNNEI. Deletions cut 8 bases from V and 5 bases from J, with 10 bases between. CDR3: CASSSEYQPQHF. CDR3 coding DNA: TGTGCCAGCTCTTCAGAATATCAGCCCCAGCATTTT.

This sequence joins TRBV28 and TRBJ1-4; D unclear. The CDR3 contains 14 residues. Germline CDR1 is MDHEN and CDR2 is SYDVKM. The V gene lost 0 bases and the J gene lost 5 bases, with 7 bases spanning the gap. The CDR3 loop reads CASSLWSGNEKLFF. The CDR3, as DNA: TGTGCCAGCAGTTTATGGTCCGGGAATGAAAAACTGTTTTTT.

The chain has TRBV5-8 and TRBJ1-1; weak D call: TRBD1 (5 bases). V was pared by 1 base and J by 0 bases, with 7 bases between. The germline CDR1 and CDR2 sequences are SGHTS and YDEGEE. This CDR3 has 14 amino acids. DNA of the CDR3: TGTGCCAGCAGCTTGCAGGGAATGAACACTGAAGCTTTCTTT. This sequence encodes CASSLQGMNTEAFF. Using reference TRBV5-8 and TRBJ1-1 for the parts outside the CDR3, the full variable domain is EAGVTQSPTHLIKTRGQQATLRCSPISGHTSVYWYQQALGLGLQFLLWYDEGEERNRGNFPPRFSGRQFPNYSSELNVNALELEDSALYLCASSLQGMNTEAFFGQGTRLTVV.

The genes are TRBV4-1 and TRBJ2-7; D is ambiguous. The CDR3 sequence is 13 residues long. Deletions cut 3 bases from V and 3 bases from J, with 9 bases between. Germline loops: CDR1 MGHRA, CDR2 YSYEKL. The CDR3, as DNA: TGCGCCAGCAGCCAGTCGGTGAACTACGAGCAGTACTTC. Translated, it gives CASSQSVNYEQYF.

This clone appeared a few times. The chain couples TRBV2 to TRBJ1-6; no reliable D call. The CDR3 consists of 13 residues. Trimming stripped 7 bases from V and 10 bases from J, with 14 bases between. CDR1 is SNHLY and CDR2 is FYNNEI in the germline V gene. In nucleotides, the CDR3 is TGTGCCAGCAAAGGCAGGTCCCAGTCACCCCTCCACTTT. Translation: CASKGRSQSPLHF.

J is TRBJ2-5 and V is TRBV29-1; a weak D match, TRBD2 (5 bases). The germline CDR1 and CDR2 sequences are SQVTM and ANQGSEA. Trimming stripped 4 bases from V and 7 bases from J, with 16 bases between. The CDR3 spans 13 residues. DNA for the CDR3: TGCAGCGTTGTAACGGGGAGTCCAGGGACCCAGTACTTC. It codes for CSVVTGSPGTQYF.

The chain uses TRBV7-9 and TRBJ1-2, with D hard to call. CDR3 length: 16 amino acids. With 3 bases removed from V and 6 bases from J, the gap between germline ends came to 20 bases. Germline CDR1 is SEHNR and CDR2 is FQNEAQ (reference sequence). The CDR3 loop reads CASSFSYPPSQDGYTF. In DNA, the CDR3 is TGTGCCAGCAGCTTTTCTTACCCTCCAAGCCAAGATGGCTACACCTTC.

The CDR3 here is CAWSVPGVTYEQYF. The CDR3 DNA follows: TGTGCCTGGAGTGTACCAGGGGTCACCTACGAGCAGTACTTC. This chain joins TRBV30 and TRBJ2-7, with a weak D call TRBD1 (6 bases). Germline CDR1 reads GTSNPN; CDR2 reads SVGIG (reference sequence). The V and J ends lost 0 bases and 2 bases respectively, with 11 bases between them. The CDR3 has 14 residues.

This sequence joins TRBV7-2 and TRBJ2-1; 10 nucleotides agree with TRBD2. The trim removed 0 bases at V and 0 bases at J, leaving 14 bases unmatched. Germline V gene lookup returns CDR1 SGHTA and CDR2 FQGNSA. The CDR3 length is 21 residues. CDR3 loop: CASSLALSGLATYHSYNEQFF. The CDR3 DNA sequence: TGTGCCAGCAGCTTAGCACTCTCGGGACTAGCGACTTATCACTCCTACAATGAGCAGTTCTTC.

The chain is built from TRBV7-9 and TRBJ2-3; TRBD2 agrees at 7 bases. The CDR3 runs 15 residues. The V gene's germline CDR1 is SEHNR and CDR2 FQNEAQ (reference sequence). V shed 6 bases, J shed 2 bases, and the junction held 8 bases outside the gene matches. CDR3 nucleotides: TGTGCCAGCAGTATCGGACTAGGGCTCACAGATACGCAGTATTTT. Translation gives CASSIGLGLTDTQYF. Based on the CDR3 plus reference TRBV7-9 and TRBJ2-3, the full variable domain is DTGVSQNPRHKITKRGQNVTFRCDPISEHNRLYWYRQTLGQGPEFLTYFQNEAQLEKSRLLSDRFSAERPKGSFSTLEIQRTEQGDSAMYLCASSIGLGLTDTQYFGPGTRLTVL.

This clone appeared a few times. The gene calls are TRBV30 and TRBJ1-6, with D tentatively TRBD1 (6 bases). In germline, CDR1 is GTSNPN, CDR2 SVGIG (reference sequence). V was pared by 2 bases and J by 6 bases, with 17 bases between. The CDR3 spans 16 residues. The DNA of the CDR3 is TGTGCCTGGAGTCCGGTATCTGGGGGCCTTAATTCACCCCTCCACTTT. This encodes CAWSPVSGGLNSPLHF.

This CDR3 reads CATSRETGAGANVLTF. CDR3 sequence (DNA): TGTGCCACCAGCAGGGAGACGGGGGCTGGGGCCAACGTCCTGACTTTC. This rearrangement joins TRBV15 to TRBJ2-6; possible D gene TRBD2, 6 bases. The V end was cut by 3 bases, the J end by 2 bases, with 11 bases between. CDR3 size: 16 residues. Germline assignment: CDR1 LNHNV and CDR2 YYDKDF (reference sequence).

The rearrangement uses TRBV5-1 and TRBJ2-7, with D possibly matching TRBD1 (6 bases). This CDR3 has 14 amino acids. CDR1 and CDR2 (germline): SGHRS, YFSETQ. Trimming left V 3 bases short and J 2 bases short, with 12 bases between. The CDR3 region has the DNA TGCGCCAGCAGCTCGGTAGGGGGAACCTACGAGCAGTACTTC. Protein: CASSSVGGTYEQYF.

V gene TRBV7-9 combines with J gene TRBJ2-7, with 7 bases identical to TRBD1. Germline trimming cut 1 base from V and 4 bases from J; bases unmatched to any gene: 4. The CDR3 totals 14 residues. Germline-derived CDR1 and CDR2 are SEHNR and FQNEAQ (reference sequence). CDR3: CASSLGQGDYEQYF. The CDR3 DNA reads as TGTGCCAGCAGCTTAGGACAGGGTGATTACGAGCAGTACTTC.

As to this clone: The junction shows a germline mismatch at one end, possibly a read error. The CDR3 loop reads CSSSYGQAEAFF. The DNA for the CDR3 is TGTTCCAGCAGCTACGGACAGGCTGAAGCTTTCTTT. This chain connects TRBV7-9 to TRBJ1-1; 7 bases fit TRBD1. This CDR3 contains 12 residues. Germline V CDR1 and CDR2: SEHNR, FQNEAQ (reference sequence).

This chain uses TRBV7-3 with TRBJ2-3, with TRBD1 matching 8 bases. This CDR3 has 15 residues. V gave up 5 bases and J gave up 1 base; unmatched junction bases: 5. The germline V gene encodes CDR1 SGHTA and CDR2 FQGTGA. CDR3 region: CASSRQGQGTDTQYF. CDR3 DNA sequence: TGTGCCAGCAGCCGCCAGGGACAGGGCACAGATACGCAGTATTTT.

Regarding this clone: The germline gene is not matched at one end of the junction; a read error may be the cause. V is TRBV7-9 and J is TRBJ2-7; D not certain. The CDR3 extends over 12 amino acids. Germline-derived CDR1 and CDR2 are SEHNR and FQNEAQ (reference sequence). CDR3 in amino acids: CSSSFGRSEQYF. Written as DNA, the CDR3 is TGTTCCAGCAGCTTCGGTCGGAGCGAGCAGTACTTC.

In DNA, the CDR3 is TGTGCCAGCAGTTCCACCAATCGGGTCCGTGAAGCTTTCTTT. This codes for CASSSTNRVREAFF. The J gene is TRBJ1-1, the V gene TRBV28; D is ambiguous. This CDR3 spans 14 amino acids. Germline CDR1 and CDR2: MDHEN and SYDVKM. Trimming took off 4 bases at V and 7 bases at J, with 16 bases between the two ends.

The chain couples TRBV2 to TRBJ2-7, with D tentatively TRBD2 (5 bases). CDR1 and CDR2 from the germline V gene are SNHLY and FYNNEI. Trimming shortened V by 4 bases and J by 0 bases, and 13 bases separated the two germline ends. CDR3 length: 15 amino acids. The CDR3 protein is CASSVVTAASYEQYF. The CDR3 DNA sequence: TGTGCCAGCAGTGTAGTCACAGCGGCCTCCTACGAGCAGTACTTC.

This clone was detected a few times. The chain is built from TRBV30 and TRBJ2-7; TRBD2 matches at 9 bases. V lost 2 bases and J lost 0; bases outside the gene matches: 5. Germline V CDR1 and CDR2: GTSNPN, SVGIG (reference sequence). The CDR3 runs to 15 residues. The CDR3 DNA sequence: TGTGCCTGGAGTCCCTTAGCGGGGGTCTCCTACGAGCAGTACTTC. Encoded protein: CAWSPLAGVSYEQYF.

This clone was seen only a few times. J is TRBJ2-1 and V is TRBV6-1, with 10 bases aligning to TRBD2. The germline V gene encodes CDR1 MNHNS and CDR2 SASEGT. The CDR3 runs 15 residues. Trimming cost V 9 bases and J 3 bases; bases outside gene matches: 8. The CDR3 here is CASHYSSGGYNEQFF. CDR3 sequence (DNA): TGTGCCAGTCACTATTCTAGCGGGGGCTACAATGAGCAGTTCTTC.